The 20 T cell receptor beta chains below were found in one sample sequenced in a study of neurological immune-mediated disorders. A single record per CDR3 protein comes from TCRdb applying MiXCR to the 5' RACE reads. Of 50,000 to 60,000 distinct CDR3 sequences in the sample, approximately 16% were seen once. Source material: PBMCs. These receptors were taken from a man between 60 and 75 years old in good health.

This clonotype was detected ten times or more. J is TRBJ1-1 and V is TRBV10-3; no reliable D call. Germline CDR1 is ENHRY and CDR2 is SYGVKD. V lost 6 bases, J lost 3 bases, and 11 bases lay in between. CDR3 size: 13 residues. The CDR3 region is CAIRATLDTEAFF. The CDR3 DNA follows: TGTGCCATCAGAGCGACCCTGGACACTGAAGCTTTCTTT.

This clonotype was recorded at least ten times. V gene TRBV7-2 combines with J gene TRBJ1-1, with D perhaps TRBD1 (6 bases). Germline CDR1 SGHTA, CDR2 FQGNSA. Trimming pared 1 base from V and 4 bases from J, leaving 13 bases between. There are 15 residues in the CDR3. The CDR3 loop reads CASSLVGRGGTEAFF. The CDR3 DNA follows: TGTGCCAGCAGCTTAGTAGGCAGGGGAGGCACTGAAGCTTTCTTT. The full variable domain, its missing parts supplied by reference TRBV7-2 and TRBJ1-1, is GAGVSQSPSNKVTEKGKDVELRCDPISGHTALYWYRQSLGQGLEFLIYFQGNSAPDKSGLPSDRFSAERTGGSVSTLTIQRTQQEDSAVYLCASSLVGRGGTEAFFGQGTRLTVV.

This clonotype occurred many times. This chain joins TRBV5-1 and TRBJ1-3; D might be TRBD1 (5 bases). Trimming pared 4 bases from V and 1 base from J, leaving 9 bases between. The germline CDR1 and CDR2 sequences are SGHRS and YFSETQ. CDR3 size: 14 residues. The CDR3 reads CASSVDISGNTIYF. Written as DNA, the CDR3 is TGCGCCAGCAGCGTGGACATTTCTGGAAACACCATATATTTT.

This clonotype was seen ten or more times. The chain is built from TRBV12-3 or TRBV12-4 and TRBJ2-3; maybe TRBD1 (8 bases). The ends were cut back, 5 bases at V and 1 base at J, with 22 bases in the middle. This CDR3 spans 18 amino acids. CDR3 sequence: CASSPQGGYGGGTDTQYF. DNA for the CDR3: TGTGCCAGCAGTCCACAGGGGGGGTATGGAGGGGGCACAGATACGCAGTATTTT.

The sample holds many counts of this clonotype. The chain couples TRBV5-1 to TRBJ2-2, with 15 bases aligning to TRBD2. The CDR3 runs 17 residues. The germline gives CDR1 SGHRS, CDR2 YFSETQ. V shed 4 bases and J 5 bases; nucleotides not matched to a gene: 6. In nucleotides, the CDR3 is TGCGCCAGCAGCCGGGGACTAGCGGGAGGAGAAACCGGGGAGCTGTTTTTT. Translated, it gives CASSRGLAGGETGELFF.

This clonotype came up many times. This chain uses TRBV29-1 with TRBJ2-1; the match to TRBD2 covers 10 bases. The CDR3 is 14 residues long. J gave up 2 bases and V 3 bases, and 1 base lay outside the gene matches. The germline V gene has CDR1 SQVTM and CDR2 ANQGSEA. CDR3 residues: CSVDTSGTYNEQFF. DNA of the CDR3: TGCAGCGTTGACACTAGCGGGACCTACAATGAGCAGTTCTTC.

This clonotype appeared many times. The CDR3 sequence is CASSLVSSGVPGYEQYF. Here the CDR3 DNA reads TGCGCCAGCAGCTTGGTGTCTAGCGGGGTCCCGGGCTACGAGCAGTACTTC. The chain is built from TRBV5-1 and TRBJ2-7; 9 bases match TRBD2. In germline, CDR1 is SGHRS, CDR2 YFSETQ. This CDR3 region has 17 residues. Germline trimming cut 0 bases from V and 3 bases from J; bases unmatched to any gene: 10.

This clonotype was counted ten times or more. The chain joins TRBV9 to TRBJ2-1; 12 bases match TRBD1. Per germline, CDR1 SGDLS and CDR2 YYNGEE. With 7 bases clipped from V and 4 bases from J, the junction kept 3 bases outside the gene matches. This CDR3 spans 14 amino acids. CDR3: CASGTGGGYNEQFF. The CDR3 DNA reads as TGTGCCAGCGGGACAGGGGGCGGATACAATGAGCAGTTCTTC.

This chain links TRBV5-1 with TRBJ2-7; D is unresolved. This CDR3 contains 12 residues. CDR1 is SGHRS, CDR2 YFSETQ, per germline. Trimming shortened V by 4 bases and J by 3 bases, and 8 bases separated the two germline ends. The CDR3 sequence: CASSGQLYEQYF. In DNA form, the CDR3 reads TGCGCCAGCAGCGGTCAACTCTACGAGCAGTACTTC.

This clonotype appeared many times. This chain joins TRBV3-1 and TRBJ2-2; no clear D. V lost 4 bases, J lost 5 bases, and 17 bases lay in between. The CDR3 contains 16 residues. Germline values: CDR1 LGHDT, CDR2 YNNKEL (reference sequence). CDR3 loop: CASSLWPGTSTGELFF. The CDR3 nucleotides read TGTGCCAGCAGCCTTTGGCCGGGCACCTCTACCGGGGAGCTGTTTTTT.

This clonotype was counted ten times or more. V usage is TRBV9 and J usage is TRBJ2-7; TRBD2 is a possible D gene (6 bases). This CDR3 spans 15 amino acids. Germline V lookup: CDR1 SGDLS, CDR2 YYNGEE. Deletions cut 4 bases from V and 5 bases from J, with 19 bases between. The CDR3 DNA sequence: TGTGCCAGCAGCTTGTCCGGGACGGGAGTCGACGAGCAGTACTTC. It codes for CASSLSGTGVDEQYF.

This clonotype appeared many times. The chain carries TRBV11-2 and TRBJ2-2; no firm D call. Germline V gives CDR1 SGHAT, CDR2 FQNNGV. Trimming stripped 3 bases from V and 9 bases from J, with 5 bases between. The CDR3 contains 11 residues. CDR3 nucleotide sequence: TGTGCCAGCAGCTTTATCAGGGAGCTGTTTTTT. Translation: CASSFIRELFF. The entire variable domain, with the rest obtained from reference TRBV11-2 and TRBJ2-2, is as follows: EAGVAQSPRYKIIEKRQSVAFWCNPISGHATLYWYQQILGQGPKLLIQFQNNGVVDDSQLPKDRFSAERLKGVDSTLKIQPAKLEDSAVYLCASSFIRELFFGEGSRLTVL.

This clonotype was picked up many times. V usage is TRBV20-1 and J usage is TRBJ1-1; D is perhaps TRBD1 (5 bases). The V and J ends lost 6 bases and 1 base respectively, with 12 bases between them. The CDR3 runs 13 residues. CDR1 DFQATT and CDR2 SNEGSKA come from the germline V gene (reference sequence). Here the CDR3 reads CSAGRDANTEAFF. The CDR3 region has the DNA TGCAGTGCGGGCAGGGACGCGAACACTGAAGCTTTCTTT.

This clonotype appeared a few times. The chain links TRBV18 to TRBJ2-1; no definite D call. Germline CDR1 reads KGHSH; CDR2 reads LQKENI. Trimming took off 3 bases at V and 2 bases at J, with 17 bases between the two ends. The CDR3 totals 17 residues. CDR3 region: CASSPSFPAPAYNEQFF. Here the CDR3 DNA reads TGTGCCAGCTCACCCAGCTTCCCTGCACCGGCCTACAATGAGCAGTTCTTC.

V usage is TRBV7-2 and J usage is TRBJ2-3; TRBD2 is a possible D gene (5 bases). The CDR3 is 15 amino acids. The V end lost 1 base, the J end lost 4 bases, and 12 bases lay between the germline ends. Germline assignment: CDR1 SGHTA and CDR2 FQGNSA. In DNA, the CDR3 is TGTGCCAGCAGCTTAGGTGGCCAAGCGGCAGATACGCAGTATTTT. Its translation is CASSLGGQAADTQYF.

This clonotype has ten or more counts. The chain links TRBV20-1 to TRBJ2-5, with 14 bases that match TRBD2. The CDR3 runs 14 residues. In germline, CDR1 is DFQATT, CDR2 SNEGSKA (reference sequence). The junction had 4 bases not matched to a gene; V was cut back by 6 bases and J by 4 bases. CDR3 nucleotides: TGCAGTGCCGGGACTAGCGGGAGTCGAGAGACCCAGTACTTC. It is translated as CSAGTSGSRETQYF.

This clonotype has at least ten counts. The rearrangement links TRBV4-1 to TRBJ2-7, with 16 bases lining up with TRBD2. Germline-derived CDR1 and CDR2 are MGHRA and YSYEKL. V lost 7 bases and J lost 4; bases outside the gene matches: 4. The CDR3 is made up of 15 amino acids. CDR3 region: CASTPGLAGGYEQYF. Here the CDR3 DNA reads TGCGCCAGCACCCCGGGACTAGCGGGAGGGTACGAGCAGTACTTC.

This clonotype came up many times. The rearrangement joins TRBV28 to TRBJ2-7; TRBD2 aligns across 8 bases. The CDR3 consists of 13 residues. Trimming cost V 5 bases and J 2 bases; bases outside gene matches: 2. In germline, CDR1 is MDHEN, CDR2 SYDVKM. The CDR3 region is CASSPGGAYEQYF. The CDR3 DNA reads TGTGCCAGCAGTCCGGGAGGGGCCTACGAGCAGTACTTC.

This clonotype occurred many times. This chain joins TRBV4-2 and TRBJ2-3; D gene unclear. Trimming cost V 3 bases and J 4 bases, with 8 bases left between them. Germline V gene lookup returns CDR1 LGHNA and CDR2 YNFKEQ. This CDR3 has 13 residues. CDR3: CASSHGGPDTQYF. The CDR3 nucleotides are TGTGCCAGCAGCCACGGCGGCCCAGATACGCAGTATTTT.

This clonotype was seen at least ten times. The chain recombines TRBV12-3 or TRBV12-4 with TRBJ2-3, with D hard to call. This CDR3 comprises 12 residues. Trimming shortened V by 5 bases and J by 1 base, and 4 bases separated the two germline ends. The CDR3 region is CASSPRTDTQYF. DNA for the CDR3: TGTGCCAGCAGTCCCCGCACAGATACGCAGTATTTT.